This T cell receptor (beta chain) appears in the sequencing data of a study of beta chain features in type 1 diabetes. This clone was detected a few times. Its antigen is not identified. Averaging approximately 120 mL, one heparinised blood draw came from each individual donor. Staining for CD45RO/CCR7/CD25/CD127/CD95/CD27 allowed sorting of CD4+ naive, central memory, regulatory and stem cell-like memory cells. General study results and limits: TCRB CDR3 length was moderately but significantly reduced in all four CD4+ subsets of Type 1 diabetes patients.

As every portion of the isolated RNA was reverse transcribed, the sequencing read expressed TCRB transcripts. Libraries were prepared by immunoSEQ multiplex PCR; TCRdb keeps only in-frame clonotypes and omits some of them. The data contain approximately 250,000 clones, more than 15% of them singletons. The CDR3 is 15 residues long. J was trimmed by 9 bases and V by 2 bases; bases with no gene match: 9. Germline CDR1 reads MDHEN; CDR2 reads SYDVKM. Sequenced sample: naive CD4+ T cells from blood. The rearrangement links TRBV28 to TRBJ2-1; 8 bases align to TRBD2. The TCR was taken from a man younger than 40 with type 1 diabetes. The CDR3 region has the DNA TGTGCCAGCAGTTTACCGGGACTAGTCCCTCTTGAGCAGTTCTTC. Translating it yields CASSLPGLVPLEQFF.